The sequence of this T cell receptor beta chain was determined in a study of T-cell memory formation after mild COVID-19. Study findings and constraints: Detection of some responders pre-infection suggested pre-existing cross-reactive memory T cells participated.

MiXCR, applied by TCRdb to the 5' RACE reads, yields one record per CDR3 protein. The sample comprises hundreds of thousands of distinct CDR3 sequences, roughly a fifth of which are singletons, and over 20% rests with the top ten. Germline-derived CDR1 and CDR2 are SGHTA and FQGNSA. The V end was cut by 0 bases, the J end by 4 bases, with 9 bases between. The CDR3 has 14 residues. To note about this clonotype: Its target is unknown.

This receptor was identified in a man aged 18 to 35 who had mild COVID-19 (a few samples of this study predate the infection). Cell type and time point are not known. The chain carries TRBV7-2 and TRBJ2-5; the D is unclear. Sequences were obtained from PBMCs or a T cell subset sorted from them (not recorded which). CDR3 loop: CASSLAGVRETQYF. Written as DNA, the CDR3 is TGTGCCAGCAGCTTAGCTGGCGTGCGAGAGACCCAGTACTTC.